This T cell receptor (beta chain) was found in a study of blood T cell repertoires in COVID-19. TCRdb's table, derived via immunoSEQ multiplex PCR, lists solely in-frame clones and lacks some. The sample shows some 250,000 clones, 80% to 90% of them seen only once. CDR3 length: 13 amino acids. Per germline, CDR1 SNHLY and CDR2 FYNNEI. V lost 5 bases and J 5 bases, leaving 12 bases between the germline ends. The sequenced sample was peripheral blood. This chain uses TRBV2 with TRBJ1-1; D is ambiguous. The clonotype was recovered from a man aged 25 to 40 who had recovered from COVID-19. CDR3 in DNA: TGTGCCAGCAGTCTCGAGGTGAGGACTGAAGCTTTCTTT. This gives the protein CASSLEVRTEAFF.